This TCR beta chain was observed in a study of OX40 agonist ivuxolimab in advanced cancers. In the study overall: The costimulatory receptor OX40 (CD134) was targeted by ivuxolimab, a fully human IgG2 agonistic monoclonal antibody. Partial responses occurred in three dose-escalation patients: two with cutaneous melanoma and one with hepatocellular carcinoma. The paper reports the monotherapy dose-escalation portion (N of about 50 patients) of the phase I ivuxolimab trial. The point of sequencing TCRbeta in the periphery was to test whether ivuxolimab changed TCR sequence diversity and drove clonal T-cell expansion. Intravenous ivuxolimab was administered to patients every 2 weeks at six dose levels: 0.01, 0.1, 0.3, 1.5, 3 and 10 mg/kg. Of the roughly 52 dose-escalation patients, hepatocellular carcinoma was present in some 19, melanoma in about 15, renal cell carcinoma in 9 and head and neck cancer in 9. Prior anti-PD-1, anti-PD-L1 or anti-CTLA-4 therapy was permitted, and checkpoint inhibitors had been received by roughly two fifths of dose-escalation patients. The dose-escalation cohort was roughly 87% male with a mean age of 60 years, ranging from about 23 to 85.

Relative to germline, V is 5 bases shorter and J is 19 bases shorter, with 18 bases between their ends. CDR3 length: 12 amino acids, cysteine to phenylalanine. Only the CDR3 portion is preserved as DNA: 36 bases, with reading frame beginning at the first base. CDR1 and CDR2, per the germline V gene, are MDHEN and SYDVKM. The full study reports these points: Low levels of normalized T-cell clonal expansion were also seen in some nonresponding patients. The antigen specificity of the clonally expanded peripheral T cells was not determined. After ivuxolimab, CD8+ T cells had more expanded clones than CD4+ T cells on average. Partial responders in the 0.1-3.0 mg/kg groups had among the lowest normalized peripheral clonal expansion, especially among CD8+ T cells. At doses of 0.1 to 3.0 mg/kg, clonal expansion of both CD4+ and CD8+ blood T cells was observed from baseline to week 6.

The trial excluded patients who had a history of autoimmune disease or who were on systemic immunosuppression. Peripheral blood for TCR sequencing was collected from all dose cohorts at baseline, on cycle 4 day 1, and on cycle 7 day 1. Samples were obtained from an open-label, multicenter, first-in-human phase I dose-escalation trial of ivuxolimab. The trial enrolled adults with locally advanced or metastatic head and neck squamous cell, hepatocellular, melanoma or renal cell carcinoma. Before TCR sequencing, CD4+ and CD8+ T cells were separately sorted from peripheral blood. Genomic DNA was extracted from sorted cells for sequencing of the TCRbeta CDR3 region. The immunoSEQ Assay was used to sequence the TCRbeta CDR3 regions. TCRdb limited this immuneACCESS table to in-frame rearrangements with V and J called. A share of clones is missing; checked studies link under half to unresolved V genes, and the rest is unexplained. Present in this sample are about 45,000 clones, around 82% of which were seen just once. Together, the top ten hold about 2% of the sample.

Concerning this clone itself: This receptor's antigen is unknown. One base away there is no much larger clone; base qualities are not given.

The sequence derives from an adult with an advanced solid tumor such as melanoma, head and neck, liver or kidney cancer. Sequenced here: CD4+ or CD8+ T cells sorted from blood, sampled in a trial of the OX40 agonist ivuxolimab. Recombination linked TRBV28 to TRBJ1-6, and perhaps TRBD1 as D gene, on 5 matching bases. The DNA sequence reads TGTGCCAGCAGTCAGGGCCAGGACCCTTCTCACTTT. The encoded protein is CASSQGQDPSHF.